The next 5 T cell receptor beta chains were all read from a single sample in a study of T cells in Graves' hyperthyroidism and ophthalmopathy. Amplification of TCR beta CDR3 regions was performed using RNA transcripts as template. Initially, a first-round RT-PCR of the TCR CDR3 employed the HTBI primer set. MiXCR was run by TCRdb on the multiplex PCR reads, yielding one entry per CDR3 protein. The table includes hundreds of thousands of distinct CDR3 sequences, about 15% detected once. Specimen: blood. The receptors come from a woman under 30 with Graves' hyperthyroidism.

This clonotype was seen just once. The rearrangement joins TRBV29-1 to TRBJ1-1, with TRBD1 matching 10 bases. V was clipped by 0 bases and J by 6 bases; unmatched bases: 7. This CDR3 has 15 residues. Germline loops: CDR1 SQVTM, CDR2 ANQGSEA. The CDR3 bases are TGCAGCGTTGAAGACCCCGGGACAGGGGTCCCTGAAGCTTTCTTT. It specifies CSVEDPGTGVPEAFF.

This clonotype was detected a few times. The chain joins TRBV6-1 to TRBJ1-2; unclear D gene. The V and J ends lost 5 bases and 8 bases respectively, with 9 bases between them. The CDR3 loop spans 11 amino acids. Looked up from germline, CDR1 is MNHNS and CDR2 is SASEGT. In nucleotides, the CDR3 is TGTGCCAGCAGTTCGGGGTTCGGCTACACCTTC. It yields the protein CASSSGFGYTF.

This clonotype was counted many times. In DNA form, the CDR3 reads TGTGCCAGCTCACCACCCCAGAGCTCCTACAATGAGCAGTTCTTC. Protein: CASSPPQSSYNEQFF. V and J are TRBV18 and TRBJ2-1, with D unresolved. Germline values: CDR1 KGHSH, CDR2 LQKENI. The CDR3 runs to 15 residues. V gave up 0 bases and J gave up 0 bases, with 6 bases separating them.

The V and J genes are TRBV6-5 and TRBJ2-2, with 10 bases that match TRBD1. Per germline, CDR1 MNHEY and CDR2 SVGAGI. V gave up 4 bases and J gave up 7 bases; unmatched junction bases: 6. There are 15 residues in the CDR3. The CDR3 spells CASSSRQGAFGELFF. The CDR3, as DNA: TGTGCCAGCAGTTCCCGACAGGGGGCATTCGGGGAGCTGTTTTTT.

This clonotype has a single count. This sequence joins TRBV19 and TRBJ2-6; D call uncertain. CDR1 and CDR2 from the germline V gene are LNHDA and SQIVND (reference sequence). The V end was cut by 6 bases, the J end by 1 base, with 10 bases between. The CDR3 runs 15 residues. CDR3 sequence: CASRYVHSGANVLTF. DNA for the CDR3: TGTGCCAGTAGGTATGTGCATTCTGGGGCCAACGTCCTGACTTTC.